The clone carrying this T cell receptor (beta chain) was counted once. The source of the sample is a study of blood T cell repertoires in COVID-19. On the study more broadly: COVID-19 samples from acute and convalescent phases originated in the United States, Italy and Spain. T cells, B-cell-depleted T cells, or PBMCs provided the cDNA or gDNA that served as material.

The CDR3 covers 13 residues. Germline V gene data show CDR1 as SNHLY and CDR2 as FYNNEI. V lost 5 bases and J lost 9; bases outside the gene matches: 2. Original data processing: From reference gene primer amplification, estimates of nucleated cell counts were derived. Method: immunoSEQ multiplex PCR; TCRdb's copy keeps in-frame clones and lacks some. D and trimming come from the DNA, and the V and J calls and clone size come from that table. Of roughly 150,000 clones listed, 87% are singletons. V gene TRBV2 combines with J gene TRBJ2-1; TRBD2 matches 12 bases. This sequence originates from a man at least 80 years old with acute or convalescent COVID-19. What was sequenced was peripheral blood. The CDR3: CASSLAGGAEQFF. The CDR3 nucleotides read TGTGCCAGCAGTCTAGCGGGGGGGGCTGAGCAGTTCTTC.